Below are 31 T cell receptor beta chains sequenced from a single sample in a study of human T cells and chemical hapten exposure. MiXCR, applied by TCRdb to the 5' RACE reads, yields one record per CDR3 protein. The sample includes approximately 110,000 distinct CDR3 sequences, around 20% seen only once; the top ten take around 2.7%. Blood, whole and unfractionated, served as the source for total RNA extraction. The receptors here all came from a human donor in good health.

V gene TRBV5-1 combines with J gene TRBJ2-7, with 11 bases aligning to TRBD2. V lost 4 bases to trimming and J lost 5 bases; unmatched junction nucleotides: 2. The germline CDR1 and CDR2 sequences are SGHRS and YFSETQ. The CDR3 consists of 13 residues. Here the CDR3 reads CASSKGLADEQYF. In DNA form, the CDR3 reads TGCGCCAGCAGCAAGGGACTAGCGGACGAGCAGTACTTC.

The gene calls are TRBV3-1 and TRBJ2-1; 8 bases match TRBD2. In germline, CDR1 is LGHDT, CDR2 YNNKEL (reference sequence). This CDR3 spans 15 amino acids. With V trimmed by 7 bases and J by 3 bases, 8 bases remained unmatched. The CDR3 is CASTSLAGVYNEQFF. CDR3 nucleotide sequence: TGTGCCAGCACCTCTCTAGCGGGCGTCTACAATGAGCAGTTCTTC.

The V and J genes are TRBV20-1 and TRBJ1-5; D not certain. This CDR3 has 13 amino acids. With 2 bases removed from V and 11 bases from J, the gap between germline ends came to 16 bases. The V gene's germline CDR1 is DFQATT and CDR2 SNEGSKA (reference sequence). CDR3 nucleotides: TGCAGTGCTAGAACCCGACGGGATCAAGCCCAGCATTTT. Amino acids: CSARTRRDQAQHF.

The chain has TRBV5-1 and TRBJ2-7; no definite D call. Trimming took 0 bases from V and 3 from J, leaving 16 bases between them. This CDR3 contains 16 residues. Germline V gene lookup returns CDR1 SGHRS and CDR2 YFSETQ. For the CDR3, the DNA is TGCGCCAGCAGCTTGGATCCGCCTAACCCCATCTACGAGCAGTACTTC. This translates into CASSLDPPNPIYEQYF. The complete variable domain, with remaining parts taken from reference TRBV5-1 and TRBJ2-7, reads KAGVTQTPRYLIKTRGQQVTLSCSPISGHRSVSWYQQTPGQGLQFLFEYFSETQRNKGNFPGRFSGRQFSNSRSEMNVSTLELGDSALYLCASSLDPPNPIYEQYFGPGTRLTVT.

V gene TRBV3-1 combines with J gene TRBJ2-1; D is unclear. CDR3 length equals 12 residues. Trimming removed 4 bases at V and 7 bases at J, with 8 bases between. Per the germline V gene, CDR1 is LGHDT and CDR2 is YNNKEL (reference sequence). CDR3 region: CASSRPGNEQFF. The CDR3 bases are TGTGCCAGCAGCCGGCCAGGAAATGAGCAGTTCTTC.

This clonotype has more than one count but fewer than ten. The chain recombines TRBV29-1 with TRBJ2-1, with D possibly being TRBD1 (5 bases). Trimming left V 5 bases short and J 7 bases short, with 9 bases between. Germline CDR1 and CDR2: SQVTM and ANQGSEA. The CDR3 is 11 amino acids. The CDR3 here is CSVPDTNEQFF. The CDR3 coding sequence is TGCAGCGTTCCGGACACAAATGAGCAGTTCTTC.

This clonotype was found many times. The CDR3 DNA is TGCAGCGCTGCTAGCGGGAGATTTGAGCAGTACTTC. Translated, it gives CSAASGRFEQYF. The V gene is TRBV29-1, the J gene TRBJ2-7; 10 bases align to TRBD2. The J segment lost 7 bases and the V segment lost 7 bases, leaving 7 bases of the junction unmatched. The CDR3 spans 12 residues. From germline, CDR1 is SQVTM and CDR2 ANQGSEA.

This clonotype was recorded a few times. The chain couples TRBV7-2 to TRBJ1-1, with 7 bases lining up with TRBD1. V lost 3 bases and J lost 5; bases outside the gene matches: 3. Germline V lookup: CDR1 SGHTA, CDR2 FQGNSA. This CDR3 contains 13 residues. CDR3 bases: TGTGCCAGCAGCTTCAACAGGGGAACTGAAGCTTTCTTT. Its protein product is CASSFNRGTEAFF.

There are a few counts of this clonotype. This sequence joins TRBV2 and TRBJ2-3, with D tentatively TRBD2 (7 bases). V gave up 2 bases and J gave up 6 bases, with 15 bases separating them. CDR3 length equals 15 residues. Germline CDR1 and CDR2: SNHLY and FYNNEI. CDR3 sequence: CASSERGGWWDTQYF. The CDR3 nucleotides read TGTGCCAGCAGTGAAAGGGGGGGCTGGTGGGATACGCAGTATTTT.

V gene TRBV29-1 combines with J gene TRBJ2-3; D is perhaps TRBD2 (5 bases). Per the germline V gene, CDR1 is SQVTM and CDR2 is ANQGSEA. The CDR3 runs to 9 residues. The CDR3 loop is CRAGDTQYF. The CDR3 DNA reads TGCAGGGCGGGAGATACGCAGTATTTT.

The V and J genes are TRBV20-1 and TRBJ2-5, with 7 bases matching TRBD2. The germline gives CDR1 DFQATT, CDR2 SNEGSKA (reference sequence). The CDR3 is 14 amino acids. The junction had 5 bases not matched to a gene; V was cut back by 0 bases and J by 4 bases. The CDR3 bases are TGCAGTGCTAGAGAGGGAGGGCGAGGAGAGACCCAGTACTTC. Translated, it gives CSAREGGRGETQYF.

The chain joins TRBV27 to TRBJ2-1; tentative D call: TRBD2 (6 bases). Trimming took off 2 bases at V and 2 bases at J, with 22 bases between the two ends. Per the germline V gene, CDR1 is MNHEY and CDR2 is SMNVEV (reference sequence). This CDR3 has 19 amino acids. CDR3 in amino acids: CASSLVGEVISPTYNEQFF. CDR3 DNA: TGTGCCAGCAGTTTAGTCGGGGAGGTTATAAGCCCCACCTACAATGAGCAGTTCTTC.

V usage is TRBV5-1 and J usage is TRBJ1-4; 8 nucleotides align to TRBD1. The CDR3 runs to 14 residues. Germline CDR1 SGHRS, CDR2 YFSETQ. After removal of 2 bases from V and 6 bases from J, the junction contained 3 bases not matched to a gene. CDR3: CASSFGTGYEKLFF. The DNA for the CDR3 is TGCGCCAGCAGCTTCGGGACAGGCTATGAAAAACTGTTTTTT. The variable domain in full, completed from reference TRBV5-1 and TRBJ1-4, reads KAGVTQTPRYLIKTRGQQVTLSCSPISGHRSVSWYQQTPGQGLQFLFEYFSETQRNKGNFPGRFSGRQFSNSRSEMNVSTLELGDSALYLCASSFGTGYEKLFFGSGTQLSVL.

This clonotype was counted only a few times. The chain links TRBV20-1 to TRBJ1-5; D unclear. Germline V lookup: CDR1 DFQATT, CDR2 SNEGSKA (reference sequence). Between the trimmed V and J ends, which lost 6 bases and 0 bases, there was a span of 18 bases. This CDR3 contains 16 residues. The CDR3 protein is CSALGRQPYSNQPQHF. CDR3 coding DNA: TGCAGTGCCTTAGGCAGGCAGCCCTATAGCAATCAGCCCCAGCATTTT.

This clonotype was detected only a few times. The V call is TRBV3-1, the J call TRBJ2-7; D is tentatively TRBD1 or TRBD2 (5 bases each). Looked up from germline, CDR1 is LGHDT and CDR2 is YNNKEL (reference sequence). This CDR3 has 15 amino acids. V shed 0 bases and J shed 2 bases, with 11 bases lying between them. The CDR3 sequence is CASSQDWGRAYEQYF. The DNA for the CDR3 is TGTGCCAGCAGCCAAGATTGGGGGAGAGCCTACGAGCAGTACTTC.

The chain uses TRBV4-1 and TRBJ2-7, with no clear D. This CDR3 has 15 amino acids. Germline V gives CDR1 MGHRA, CDR2 YSYEKL. V lost 0 bases and J lost 6, with 15 bases in between. CDR3 bases: TGCGCCAGCAGCCAAGATTCGACCACCTGGCGCGAGCAGTACTTC. Translated: CASSQDSTTWREQYF.

In its sample, this clonotype was seen a few times. The J gene is TRBJ1-6, the V gene TRBV28; D ambiguous. Germline values: CDR1 MDHEN, CDR2 SYDVKM. CDR3 length equals 12 residues. V shed 8 bases and J shed 7 bases, with 9 bases lying between them. CDR3 loop: CASLNLNSPLHF. The CDR3 bases are TGTGCCAGCCTTAACCTAAATTCACCCCTCCACTTT. Together with reference TRBV28 and TRBJ1-6, the CDR3 gives the full variable domain: DVKVTQSSRYLVKRTGEKVFLECVQDMDHENMFWYRQDPGLGLRLIYFSYDVKMKEKGDIPEGYSVSREKKERFSLILESASTNQTSMYLCASLNLNSPLHFGNGTRLTVT.

The chain links TRBV6-5 to TRBJ2-1, with TRBD2 as a possible D gene (6 bases). The V end was cut by 0 bases, the J end by 3 bases, with 9 bases between. Germline loops: CDR1 MNHEY, CDR2 SVGAGI. CDR3 length equals 15 residues. The CDR3: CASSYSKRVYNEQFF. For the CDR3, the DNA is TGTGCCAGCAGTTACTCAAAGCGGGTCTACAATGAGCAGTTCTTC.

This sequence joins TRBV7-8 and TRBJ2-4; 9 bases align to TRBD1. Per germline, CDR1 SGHVS and CDR2 FQNEAQ. V trimming: 3 bases; J trimming: 8 bases; junction bases outside the gene matches: 14. The CDR3 is 17 amino acids. The CDR3, as DNA: TGTGCCAGCAGCTTTGACAGCCGGGACAGGGTGATCGACATTCAGTACTTC. Translation: CASSFDSRDRVIDIQYF.

V and J are TRBV2 and TRBJ2-3; TRBD1 matches 7 bases. Germline CDR1 reads SNHLY; CDR2 reads FYNNEI. CDR3 length equals 17 residues. V was clipped by 10 bases and J by 5 bases; unmatched bases: 21. The CDR3 protein is CATRGRQGPNGEDTQYF. CDR3 coding DNA: TGTGCCACGAGGGGGCGGCAGGGGCCAAACGGTGAAGATACGCAGTATTTT.

This chain links TRBV9 with TRBJ2-1; possibly TRBD2 for D (6 bases). V was cut by 0 bases and J by 6 bases, with 13 bases left in between. The CDR3 consists of 15 residues. Germline-derived CDR1 and CDR2 are SGDLS and YYNGEE. The CDR3 loop is CASSVDGGMGNEQFF. CDR3 DNA sequence: TGTGCCAGCAGCGTAGACGGCGGGATGGGCAATGAGCAGTTCTTC.

This clonotype was seen a single time. The chain recombines TRBV5-1 with TRBJ2-4; perhaps TRBD2 as D (5 bases). The germline gives CDR1 SGHRS, CDR2 YFSETQ. The germline V and J ends were trimmed by 0 bases and 0 bases, with 22 bases remaining between them. The CDR3 is 20 residues long. The CDR3 loop reads CASSLASTELKGLAKNIQYF. In DNA form, the CDR3 reads TGCGCCAGCAGCTTGGCCTCAACAGAACTTAAAGGACTAGCCAAAAACATTCAGTACTTC.

V is TRBV7-8 and J is TRBJ1-1; D perhaps matches TRBD1 (6 bases). The CDR3 runs 15 residues. Between the trimmed V and J ends, which lost 1 base and 1 base, there was a span of 10 bases. The germline CDR1 and CDR2 sequences are SGHVS and FQNEAQ. The CDR3 protein is CASSLGGPGNTEAFF. CDR3 sequence (DNA): TGTGCCAGCAGCTTAGGGGGGCCCGGGAACACTGAAGCTTTCTTT.

CDR3 DNA sequence: TGTGCCAGCAGCTCCTACTTTAGCGGGAAGATCCATGAGCAGTTCTTC. This sequence encodes CASSSYFSGKIHEQFF. The J gene is TRBJ2-1, the V gene TRBV7-9; 8 positions match TRBD2. CDR1 and CDR2 from the germline V gene are SEHNR and FQNEAQ (reference sequence). CDR3 length: 16 amino acids. Losses at the gene ends were 4 bases for V and 8 bases for J; bases not matched to a gene: 13.

This clonotype occurred a few times. The rearrangement uses TRBV27 and TRBJ2-7; 9 bases fit TRBD2. The CDR3 length is 19 residues. CDR1 and CDR2 (germline): MNHEY, SMNVEV (reference sequence). V lost 5 bases, J lost 2 bases, and 19 bases stayed unmatched. CDR3 loop: CASSPSQRASGKRAYEQYF. The CDR3 bases are TGTGCCAGCAGTCCTAGCCAGCGGGCTAGCGGGAAGAGGGCCTACGAGCAGTACTTC.

The V call is TRBV5-1, the J call TRBJ2-7, with TRBD1 matching 9 bases. The junction had 5 bases not matched to a gene; V was cut back by 0 bases and J by 4 bases. The CDR3 length is 15 residues. Per the germline V gene, CDR1 is SGHRS and CDR2 is YFSETQ. DNA of the CDR3: TGCGCCAGCAGCTTGGCCGGGACAGGGCAATACGAGCAGTACTTC. Its translation: CASSLAGTGQYEQYF.

The chain has TRBV5-5 and TRBJ1-2; 8 bases line up with TRBD1. The CDR3 covers 14 residues. Germline-derived CDR1 and CDR2 are SGHKS and YYEKEE (reference sequence). V was pared by 4 bases and J by 3 bases, with 5 bases of the junction left unmatched. The CDR3 coding sequence is TGTGCCAGCAGCATGGGACAGGTCTACTATGGCTACACCTTC. Its translation is CASSMGQVYYGYTF.

For this clonotype: Because it lacks the conserved phenylalanine or tryptophan at the end, this CDR3 is likely a read error. V usage is TRBV20-1 and J usage is TRBJ1-5; a weak D match, TRBD1 (6 bases). V was cut by 5 bases and J by 7 bases, with 12 bases left in between. The CDR3 length is 12 residues. Germline lookup yields CDR1 DFQATT and CDR2 SNEGSKA (reference sequence). Here the CDR3 reads CSAGGRDQPQHL. DNA of the CDR3: TGCAGTGCTGGGGGCCGGGACCAGCCCCAGCATCTT.

The chain couples TRBV4-1 to TRBJ2-6, with no clear D. The CDR3 length is 15 residues. Trimming cost V 9 bases and J 2 bases, with 14 bases left between them. CDR1 MGHRA and CDR2 YSYEKL come from the germline V gene. CDR3 sequence: CASMAGVAGANVLTF. As DNA, the CDR3 is TGCGCCAGTATGGCAGGTGTCGCTGGGGCCAACGTCCTGACTTTC.

This clonotype was detected a few times. The genes are TRBV20-1 and TRBJ1-4, with 9 bases matching TRBD1. V lost 0 bases, J lost 10 bases, and 12 bases stayed unmatched. CDR1 is DFQATT and CDR2 is SNEGSKA in the germline V gene (reference sequence). The CDR3 covers 16 residues. CDR3 residues: CSARDVDRGSVVKLFF. In nucleotides, the CDR3 is TGCAGTGCTAGAGACGTCGACAGGGGGAGCGTCGTAAAACTGTTTTTT.

The V and J genes are TRBV19 and TRBJ2-5; 7 positions agree with TRBD2. The germline V gene encodes CDR1 LNHDA and CDR2 SQIVND (reference sequence). J gave up 2 bases and V 4 bases, and 1 base lay outside the gene matches. The CDR3 consists of 13 residues. CDR3 coding DNA: TGTGCCAGTAGTAGAGCGGGACAAGAGACCCAGTACTTC. Encoded protein: CASSRAGQETQYF.